Following are 13 T cell receptor beta chains from one sample sequenced in a study of T cell repertoires in cytomegalovirus infection. MiXCR, run by TCRdb on the reads, gives a single entry per CDR3 protein. The sample lists around 180,000 distinct CDR3 sequences; approximately 19% were seen once. Sequencing used PBMCs. The source is a human donor in good health (CMV status not recorded). Some clones in this sample may be carry-over from other donors' samples.

This chain links TRBV7-9 with TRBJ2-3, with 7 nucleotides matching TRBD1. Germline V gives CDR1 SEHNR, CDR2 FQNEAQ (reference sequence). J gave up 4 bases and V 4 bases, and 8 bases lay outside the gene matches. The CDR3 has 15 amino acids. The CDR3 reads CASSYDGTAADTQYF. The CDR3 nucleotides read TGTGCCAGCAGCTATGATGGGACAGCAGCAGATACGCAGTATTTT. The entire variable domain, with the rest obtained from reference TRBV7-9 and TRBJ2-3, is as follows: DTGVSQNPRHKITKRGQNVTFRCDPISEHNRLYWYRQTLGQGPEFLTYFQNEAQLEKSRLLSDRFSAERPKGSFSTLEIQRTEQGDSAMYLCASSYDGTAADTQYFGPGTRLTVL.

This clonotype was seen a handful of times. V is TRBV5-1 and J is TRBJ2-7, with 10 bases matching TRBD2. Germline V gene sequence: CDR1 SGHRS, CDR2 YFSETQ. The CDR3 loop spans 15 amino acids. The V segment lost 7 bases and the J segment 3 bases; nucleotides outside the gene matches: 10. CDR3 sequence (DNA): TGCGCCAGCTCATTTCTAGCGGGAGAGGGCTACGAGCAGTACTTC. Amino acid sequence: CASSFLAGEGYEQYF.

This clonotype was detected a few times. The chain joins TRBV5-1 to TRBJ2-7; possible D gene TRBD1, 5 bases. The CDR3 is 13 residues long. Deletions cut 4 bases from V and 4 bases from J, with 12 bases between. From germline, CDR1 is SGHRS and CDR2 YFSETQ. CDR3 sequence (DNA): TGCGCCAGCAGCCCCACAGGAAAATACGAGCAGTACTTC. Encoded protein: CASSPTGKYEQYF.

This clonotype has a handful of counts. The chain couples TRBV10-3 to TRBJ1-2; TRBD1 is a possible D gene (5 bases). The V gene lost 7 bases and the J gene lost 2 bases, with 11 bases spanning the gap. The CDR3 loop spans 13 amino acids. Germline V gene lookup returns CDR1 ENHRY and CDR2 SYGVKD. CDR3 loop: CAITSRGNYGYTF. The DNA of the CDR3 is TGTGCCATCACCAGCCGGGGGAACTATGGCTACACCTTC.

This clonotype has more than one count but fewer than ten. V gene TRBV15 combines with J gene TRBJ2-7; D is uncertain. The CDR3 consists of 15 residues. Per germline, CDR1 LNHNV and CDR2 YYDKDF (reference sequence). Deletions cut 1 base from V and 2 bases from J, with 12 bases between. CDR3 nucleotide sequence: TGTGCCACCAGCAGAGTTGGGCAGGCACCCTACGAGCAGTACTTC. The encoded protein is CATSRVGQAPYEQYF.

This clonotype was seen more than once but under ten times. The V and J genes are TRBV28 and TRBJ1-2; tentative D call: TRBD1 (6 bases). Between the trimmed V and J ends, which lost 5 bases and 5 bases, there was a span of 21 bases. Germline V gives CDR1 MDHEN, CDR2 SYDVKM. This CDR3 contains 16 residues. CDR3 protein: CASSPNLGGAWYGYTF. The CDR3, as DNA: TGTGCCAGCAGTCCCAATTTGGGGGGCGCGTGGTATGGCTACACCTTC.

This clonotype was recorded many times. The chain is built from TRBV7-2 and TRBJ2-2, with 10 bases lining up with TRBD1. CDR1 SGHTA and CDR2 FQGNSA come from the germline V gene. The trim removed 5 bases at V and 6 bases at J, leaving 12 bases unmatched. This CDR3 has 17 residues. CDR3 in DNA: TGTGCCAGCAGCGGACGACAGGGGGCGACGTTCGCCGGGGAGCTGTTTTTT. Amino acid sequence: CASSGRQGATFAGELFF.

This clonotype was seen a handful of times. The chain combines TRBV12-3 or TRBV12-4 with TRBJ1-5; D remains unclear. The CDR3 is 13 amino acids. The V end was cut by 3 bases, the J end by 1 base, with 4 bases between. The CDR3 region is CASSFLSNQPQHF. The CDR3 DNA is TGTGCCAGCAGTTTTTTGAGCAATCAGCCCCAGCATTTT.

There are many counts of this clonotype. The gene calls are TRBV7-2 and TRBJ2-3; no reliable D call. V was cut by 5 bases and J by 3 bases, with 6 bases left in between. Germline CDR1 is SGHTA and CDR2 is FQGNSA. CDR3 length: 12 residues. CDR3 nucleotides: TGTGCCAGCAGCGAAGGGACAGATACGCAGTATTTT. Its translation is CASSEGTDTQYF.

This clonotype came up many times. The rearrangement links TRBV7-2 to TRBJ1-2; D gene unclear. Germline values: CDR1 SGHTA, CDR2 FQGNSA. Trimming took off 0 bases at V and 7 bases at J, with 18 bases between the two ends. The CDR3 length is 16 residues. The CDR3 nucleotides are TGTGCCAGCAGCTTAGCAGGCGGGCAGGTTTTACGTGGCTACACCTTC. This translates into CASSLAGGQVLRGYTF.

This clonotype was seen many times. The rearrangement joins TRBV12-3 or TRBV12-4 to TRBJ1-1; possible D gene TRBD1, 6 bases. The CDR3 consists of 15 residues. Trimming left V 4 bases short and J 1 base short, with 13 bases between. The CDR3, as DNA: TGTGCCAGCAGTTCAGGACAGAGATCGAACACTGAAGCTTTCTTT. Amino acid sequence: CASSSGQRSNTEAFF.

This clonotype has a handful of counts. The chain carries TRBV6-2 or TRBV6-3 and TRBJ2-7, with D perhaps matching TRBD1 (7 bases). Trimming left V 5 bases short and J 6 bases short, with 17 bases between. In germline, CDR1 is MNHEY, CDR2 SVGEGT. This CDR3 is built from 14 residues. This chain's CDR3 is CASSTPTGRLEQYF. For the CDR3, the DNA is TGTGCCAGCAGTACCCCGACAGGGAGGCTCGAGCAGTACTTC.

As regards this clonotype: This may be a read error: a much more frequent sequence differs by one nucleotide. The chain recombines TRBV7-1 with TRBJ1-1; 9 bases align to TRBD1. TRBV7-1 is classed as an ORF, of uncertain function. The CDR3 sequence is 18 residues long. The CDR3 DNA reads TGTGCCGGCAGCTCCGGGACAGGGATTGGGCTCATGAACACTGAAGCTTTCTTT. It specifies CAGSSGTGIGLMNTEAFF.